The 2 T cell receptor beta chains reported below all come from one sample, sequenced in a study of blood T cell repertoires in COVID-19. Method: immunoSEQ multiplex PCR; TCRdb's copy keeps in-frame clones and lacks some. The sample has about 130,000 clones, about 85% seen once; the top ten hold around 4.5%. Sequencing was performed on peripheral blood. The receptors come from a human donor in a cohort sampled during active COVID-19.

The chain carries TRBV5-6 and TRBJ2-5, with D maybe TRBD1 (7 bases). CDR3 size: 14 residues. V was clipped by 3 bases and J by 1 base, with 10 bases between them. Germline CDR1 reads SGHDT; CDR2 reads YYEEEE. For the CDR3, the DNA is TGTGCCAGCAGCTCAGGGGGGACCCAAGAGACCCAGTACTTC. It translates to CASSSGGTQETQYF.

V and J are TRBV6-2 or TRBV6-3 and TRBJ1-1, with TRBD1 matching 10 bases. The CDR3 spans 16 residues. In germline, CDR1 is MNHEY, CDR2 SVGEGT. With 2 bases clipped from V and 4 bases from J, the junction kept 7 bases outside the gene matches. CDR3 protein: CASSYDLGTGVTEAFF. CDR3 DNA: TGTGCCAGCAGTTACGACCTGGGGACAGGGGTCACTGAAGCTTTCTTT.